The 23 T cell receptor beta chains given below trace back to one sample, sequenced in a study of shared clonotypes between healthy human individuals. Libraries were prepared by immunoSEQ multiplex PCR; TCRdb keeps only in-frame clonotypes and omits some of them. Of a few million clones detected, 85% to 95% appear once; the ten largest clones hold around 0.4%. Sequenced: naive CD4+ T cells from PBMCs. Subset reported: CD45RA+ positively selected. The receptors come from a man between 18 and 29 years old in good health. Some clones in this sample may be carry-over from other donors' samples.

The chain employs TRBV29-1 and TRBJ2-2; TRBD2 matches at 10 bases. Looked up from germline, CDR1 is SQVTM and CDR2 is ANQGSEA. V lost 3 bases and J lost 5; bases outside the gene matches: 3. This CDR3 is 14 amino acids long. CDR3 sequence reads: CSVDSGRITGELFF. For the CDR3, the DNA is TGCAGCGTTGATAGCGGGAGGATTACCGGGGAGCTGTTTTTT.

This chain joins TRBV6-5 and TRBJ1-2; no firm D call. Trimming removed 4 bases from V and 7 bases from J, with 7 bases in between. Germline CDR1 MNHEY, CDR2 SVGAGI. CDR3 length: 11 amino acids. The CDR3 spells CASSWEGGYTF. As DNA, the CDR3 is TGTGCCAGCAGTTGGGAGGGTGGCTACACCTTC.

As to this clone: Other nucleotide sequences from this sample produce the same CDR3. The rearrangement links TRBV30 to TRBJ2-2, with no clear D. The CDR3 runs to 13 residues. Germline V lookup: CDR1 GTSNPN, CDR2 SVGIG (reference sequence). V lost 2 bases and J lost 1, with 5 bases in between. The CDR3 coding sequence is TGTGCCTGGAGTCGTCTGAACACCGGGGAGCTGTTTTTT. Protein product: CAWSRLNTGELFF.

The chain combines TRBV27 with TRBJ2-1, with 7 bases fitting TRBD2. The CDR3 has 16 amino acids. Losses at the gene ends were 6 bases for V and 0 bases for J; bases not matched to a gene: 8. CDR1 is MNHEY and CDR2 is SMNVEV in the germline V gene (reference sequence). The CDR3 region has the DNA TGTGCCAGCAGCGCCGGGACTACAAGCTCCTACAATGAGCAGTTCTTC. Its protein is CASSAGTTSSYNEQFF.

CDR3 sequence: CASNYGQSGTGELFF. The CDR3 DNA reads as TGTGCCAGTAACTATGGACAATCAGGTACCGGGGAGCTGTTTTTT. The V gene is TRBV19, the J gene TRBJ2-2; tentative D call: TRBD1 (5 bases). This CDR3 has 15 residues. Germline V gives CDR1 LNHDA, CDR2 SQIVND (reference sequence). V lost 7 bases and J lost 5, with 17 bases in between.

The gene calls are TRBV19 and TRBJ2-2; perhaps TRBD2 as D (6 bases). CDR1 LNHDA and CDR2 SQIVND come from the germline V gene (reference sequence). This CDR3 has 14 amino acids. Trimming took 5 bases from V and 6 from J, leaving 13 bases between them. The CDR3 region has the DNA TGTGCCAGTAGTTCGTGGGACTCCTCCGGGGAGCTGTTTTTT. It translates to CASSSWDSSGELFF. The full variable domain, rest sourced from reference TRBV19 and TRBJ2-2, is DGGITQSPKYLFRKEGQNVTLSCEQNLNHDAMYWYRQDPGQGLRLIYYSQIVNDFQKGDIAEGYSVSREKKESFPLTVTSAQKNPTAFYLCASSSWDSSGELFFGEGSRLTVL.

The V and J genes are TRBV10-3 and TRBJ2-6; D possibly corresponds to TRBD1 (5 bases). Germline CDR1 reads ENHRY; CDR2 reads SYGVKD. This CDR3 has 15 residues. V lost 5 bases and J 2 bases, leaving 10 bases between the germline ends. The CDR3 reads CAISRQLTGANVLTF. DNA of the CDR3: TGTGCCATCAGTCGACAGCTCACTGGGGCCAACGTCCTGACTTTC.

The rearrangement links TRBV27 to TRBJ1-5, with D uncertain. The CDR3 is 14 residues long. Germline-derived CDR1 and CDR2 are MNHEY and SMNVEV (reference sequence). The V end lost 8 bases, the J end lost 8 bases, and 19 bases lay between the germline ends. The CDR3 spells CASGTSRMLEPQHF. Here the CDR3 DNA reads TGTGCCAGCGGAACAAGTCGTATGCTGGAGCCCCAGCATTTT.

This chain uses TRBV19 with TRBJ2-5; D assignment may be TRBD1 or TRBD2 (5 bases each). Trimming pared 8 bases from V and 5 bases from J, leaving 15 bases between. There are 13 residues in the CDR3. Germline lookup yields CDR1 LNHDA and CDR2 SQIVND (reference sequence). CDR3 coding DNA: TGTGCCAGTGCCCCCCGGGGCGGTGAGACCCAGTACTTC. Translation: CASAPRGGETQYF.

The J gene is TRBJ2-1, the V gene TRBV27; tentatively, D is TRBD2 (6 bases). The V gene lost 5 bases and the J gene lost 0 bases, with 11 bases spanning the gap. The CDR3 covers 15 residues. Germline V gene sequence: CDR1 MNHEY, CDR2 SMNVEV (reference sequence). CDR3 amino acids: CASSPTSSSYNEQFF. DNA for the CDR3: TGTGCCAGCAGTCCCACTAGCAGCTCCTACAATGAGCAGTTCTTC.

Comments on this clone: The same CDR3 can be traced to other DNA sequences in this sample. The J gene is TRBJ2-7, the V gene TRBV4-2; D possibly corresponds to TRBD1 (7 bases). Per germline, CDR1 LGHNA and CDR2 YNFKEQ. Deletions cut 8 bases from V and 0 bases from J, with 14 bases between. The CDR3 extends over 14 amino acids. As DNA, the CDR3 is TGTGCCAGCTCCCGGCGGGACAGCTCCTACGAGCAGTACTTC. It codes for CASSRRDSSYEQYF.

V is TRBV7-9 and J is TRBJ2-5, with a weak D call TRBD1 (6 bases). V was pared by 5 bases and J by 5 bases, with 18 bases between. The CDR3 covers 15 residues. The germline gives CDR1 SEHNR, CDR2 FQNEAQ (reference sequence). CDR3 sequence: CASSPSGAEAETQYF. DNA of the CDR3: TGTGCCAGCAGCCCGTCAGGGGCCGAAGCGGAGACCCAGTACTTC.

The chain is built from TRBV7-3 and TRBJ2-2, with TRBD2 matching 11 bases. The CDR3 runs 16 residues. Germline CDR1 is SGHTA and CDR2 is FQGTGA. The V and J ends lost 5 bases and 2 bases, in that order; junction bases with no gene match: 4. The DNA for the CDR3 is TGTGCCAGCAGCATCACTAGCGGGGGAAACACCGGGGAGCTGTTTTTT. Protein sequence: CASSITSGGNTGELFF.

The rearrangement joins TRBV6-5 to TRBJ1-5; the match to TRBD1 covers 7 bases. CDR3 length: 13 amino acids. Germline CDR1 MNHEY, CDR2 SVGAGI. V trimming: 6 bases; J trimming: 3 bases; junction bases outside the gene matches: 2. CDR3 in amino acids: CASRGTVNQPQHF. As DNA, the CDR3 is TGTGCCAGCAGGGGGACAGTCAATCAGCCCCAGCATTTT.

The chain combines TRBV7-2 with TRBJ2-7, with D possibly being TRBD2 (6 bases). Germline values: CDR1 SGHTA, CDR2 FQGNSA. Trimming removed 1 base at V and 1 base at J, with 11 bases between. The CDR3 has 15 residues. CDR3 sequence: CASSLVLATSYEQYF. The CDR3 DNA follows: TGTGCCAGCAGCTTAGTACTAGCTACGTCCTACGAGCAGTACTTC.

The V and J genes are TRBV2 and TRBJ2-1; D perhaps matches TRBD2 (6 bases). Germline V gene sequence: CDR1 SNHLY, CDR2 FYNNEI. The CDR3 totals 16 residues. Trimming pared 9 bases from V and 0 bases from J, leaving 18 bases between. This CDR3 is CASCYGGSSSYNEQFF. The CDR3 DNA reads TGTGCCAGTTGCTACGGGGGATCCAGCTCCTACAATGAGCAGTTCTTC.

This chain links TRBV5-1 with TRBJ2-2; TRBD1 might be the D (6 bases). V was pared by 4 bases and J by 2 bases, with 12 bases between. CDR3 length: 15 amino acids. The germline V gene has CDR1 SGHRS and CDR2 YFSETQ. The CDR3 nucleotides are TGCGCCAGCAGCGAAAGACAGGACAACACCGGGGAGCTGTTTTTT. It specifies CASSERQDNTGELFF.

The chain joins TRBV9 to TRBJ2-7; D possibly corresponds to TRBD1 (5 bases). The length of the CDR3 is 14 residues. In germline, CDR1 is SGDLS, CDR2 YYNGEE. V was trimmed by 4 bases and J by 2 bases, leaving 13 bases between them. The CDR3 sequence: CASSKGMGTYEQYF. The DNA of the CDR3 is TGTGCCAGCAGCAAGGGGATGGGAACCTACGAGCAGTACTTC.

The gene calls are TRBV29-1 and TRBJ2-1; the D is unclear. This CDR3 is 17 amino acids long. Trimming cost V 6 bases and J 0 bases, with 21 bases left between them. Germline CDR1 reads SQVTM; CDR2 reads ANQGSEA. The CDR3 loop reads CSVQSPGSSYSYNEQFF. In DNA, the CDR3 is TGCAGCGTCCAGAGCCCGGGTAGCAGCTACTCCTACAATGAGCAGTTCTTC.

Worth noting for this clone: Other DNA sequences in the same sample also yield this CDR3. The chain employs TRBV29-1 and TRBJ2-1; 7 nucleotides line up with TRBD2. The trim removed 4 bases at V and 0 bases at J, leaving 3 bases unmatched. The CDR3 loop spans 14 amino acids. Germline V gene sequence: CDR1 SQVTM, CDR2 ANQGSEA. The CDR3 DNA sequence: TGCAGCGTTGTTGGCGGGAGCTCCTACAATGAGCAGTTCTTC. Translated, it gives CSVVGGSSYNEQFF.

This chain links TRBV2 with TRBJ2-7; 7 nucleotides agree with TRBD1. Germline V lookup: CDR1 SNHLY, CDR2 FYNNEI. This CDR3 comprises 15 residues. V shed 4 bases, J shed 5 bases, and the junction held 11 bases outside the gene matches. The CDR3 region is CASSALNRGYHEQYF. Written as DNA, the CDR3 is TGTGCCAGCAGTGCCCTGAACAGGGGATACCACGAGCAGTACTTC.

This chain links TRBV15 with TRBJ2-3, with 9 nucleotides matching TRBD2. The CDR3 has 17 residues. CDR1 and CDR2 (germline): LNHNV, YYDKDF (reference sequence). J gave up 3 bases and V 0 bases, and 7 bases lay outside the gene matches. CDR3 in DNA: TGTGCCACCAGCAGAGATAATATGCGGGAGGGTACAGATACGCAGTATTTT. This translates into CATSRDNMREGTDTQYF.

This chain joins TRBV2 and TRBJ2-3, with D perhaps assigned TRBD1 or TRBD2 (6 bases each). CDR3 length: 15 amino acids. CDR1 SNHLY and CDR2 FYNNEI come from the germline V gene. V dropped 8 bases and J dropped 0 bases, with 15 bases sitting between them. The CDR3 loop is CASGLGGTSTDTQYF. The DNA for the CDR3 is TGTGCCAGCGGGTTAGGGGGGACTAGCACAGATACGCAGTATTTT.